The source of this T cell receptor beta chain is a study of blood T cell repertoires in COVID-19. Germline CDR1 reads SQVTM; CDR2 reads ANQGSEA. The V and J ends lost 7 bases and 1 base, in that order; junction bases with no gene match: 2. The CDR3 totals 13 residues. Original processing notes: Amplification from reference gene primers served as the basis for estimated nucleated cell counts. Clones were sequenced by immunoSEQ multiplex PCR, and TCRdb holds only the in-frame ones, with some missing. D and trimming were read from the DNA, whereas the V and J calls and clone size are those reported in that table. The sample shows around 210,000 clones, roughly 90% of them seen only once.

The sample consisted of peripheral blood. The receptor was derived from a man aged 45-65 years with COVID-19, enrolled during active disease. The genes are TRBV29-1 and TRBJ2-2; 8 bases line up with TRBD1. CDR3 region: CSGDRGNTGELFF. The DNA of the CDR3 is TGCAGCGGCGACAGGGGGAACACCGGGGAGCTGTTTTTT.